This T cell receptor (beta chain) was profiled in a study of T-cell memory formation after mild COVID-19. Study in general: Largely, TCR clusters stayed within a single donor. Study-wide results and caveats: Pre-infection memory held some responding clones, suggesting pre-existing cross-reactive T cells responded.

Using its own MiXCR run on the 5' RACE reads, TCRdb lists one record per CDR3 protein. Among a few hundred thousand distinct CDR3 sequences listed, around an eighth were seen once. This clonotype was recorded many times. Its antigen is not known. Trimming left V 2 bases short and J 7 bases short, with 11 bases between. CDR3 size: 14 residues. CDR1 is SGHTA, CDR2 FQGNSA, per germline. This rearrangement joins TRBV7-2 to TRBJ2-2; possible D gene TRBD2, 6 bases. The sequenced sample was PBMCs or a T cell subset sorted from them (not recorded which). This TCR came from a man between 18 and 35 years old who had mild COVID-19 (a few samples of this study predate the infection). Cell type and time point are not known. For the CDR3, the DNA is TGTGCCAGCAGCTTAACCGGGGGTGACGGGGAGCTGTTTTTT. Encoded protein: CASSLTGGDGELFF.